These 26 T cell receptor beta chains came from one sample sequenced in a study of OX40 agonist ivuxolimab in advanced cancers. Repertoires were generated with immunoSEQ multiplex PCR, while TCRdb's copy carries only in-frame clones and drops some. This table has 50,000 to 70,000 clones, about 80% appearing once. Sequences were derived from CD4+ or CD8+ T cells sorted from blood, sampled in a trial of the OX40 agonist ivuxolimab. These receptors originate from an adult with an advanced solid tumor such as melanoma, head and neck, liver or kidney cancer.

Regarding this clone: The junction shows a germline mismatch at one end, possibly a read error. This specimen includes other DNA sequences encoding the same CDR3. This chain links TRBV28 with TRBJ1-1; TRBD1 matches at 7 bases. Germline CDR1 is MDHEN and CDR2 is SYDVKM. This CDR3 is 15 amino acids long. CDR3 sequence: CASSLRGGPNTEAFF. CDR3 DNA: TGTGCCAGCAGTTTGCGAGGGGGCCCCAACACTGAAGCCTTCTTT.

This clone is a singleton in its sample. The chain recombines TRBV2 with TRBJ2-7; 8 positions match TRBD2. Trimming at V came to 2 bases and at J to 3 bases, leaving 6 bases not matched to a gene. The CDR3 spans 15 residues. In germline, CDR1 is SNHLY, CDR2 FYNNEI. The CDR3 DNA is TGTGCCAGCAGTGAAATCCGGAGCGGGAGCTACGAGCAGTACTTC. Its translation: CASSEIRSGSYEQYF.

The chain uses TRBV7-3 and TRBJ2-6; D tentatively reads TRBD1 or TRBD2 (5 bases each). Per the germline V gene, CDR1 is SGHTA and CDR2 is FQGTGA. The CDR3 sequence is 17 residues long. V gave up 2 bases and J gave up 2 bases, with 13 bases separating them. The CDR3 sequence: CASSLEGATAGANVLTF. Here the CDR3 DNA reads TGTGCCAGCAGCTTAGAGGGCGCGACAGCTGGGGCCAACGTCCTGACTTTC.

The chain is built from TRBV10-1 and TRBJ2-1, with D possibly matching TRBD1 (5 bases). V lost 6 bases to trimming and J lost 4 bases, with 10 bases between them. The CDR3 contains 13 residues. Germline V gene data show CDR1 as WNHNN and CDR2 as SYGVQD (reference sequence). This CDR3 reads CASSREEYNEQFF. Here the CDR3 DNA reads TGCGCCAGCAGCAGGGAAGAATACAATGAGCAGTTCTTC.

The rearrangement links TRBV29-1 to TRBJ2-5, with 9 bases aligning to TRBD1. Germline CDR1 SQVTM, CDR2 ANQGSEA. The CDR3 length is 13 residues. With 7 bases clipped from V and 7 bases from J, the junction kept 10 bases outside the gene matches. CDR3 nucleotides: TGCAGCGCGGAAGGACAGGGGACAGGGACCCAGTACTTC. Amino acid sequence: CSAEGQGTGTQYF.

The genes are TRBV30 and TRBJ2-3; TRBD2 aligns across 11 bases. The CDR3 consists of 14 residues. The germline CDR1 and CDR2 sequences are GTSNPN and SVGIG (reference sequence). V lost 2 bases to trimming and J lost 3 bases; unmatched junction nucleotides: 1. The CDR3 region has the DNA TGTGCCTGGAGTACTAGCGGGAGTACAGATACGCAGTATTTT. Translated, it gives CAWSTSGSTDTQYF.

The genes are TRBV28 and TRBJ2-7; 8 positions match TRBD2. V was clipped by 8 bases and J by 7 bases; unmatched bases: 13. This CDR3 comprises 14 residues. CDR1 and CDR2 from the germline V gene are MDHEN and SYDVKM. This chain's CDR3 is CASPPAGGGVEQYF. The CDR3 DNA sequence: TGTGCCAGCCCCCCGGCGGGAGGAGGGGTAGAGCAGTACTTC. Based on the CDR3 plus reference TRBV28 and TRBJ2-7, the full variable domain is DVKVTQSSRYLVKRTGEKVFLECVQDMDHENMFWYRQDPGLGLRLIYFSYDVKMKEKGDIPEGYSVSREKKERFSLILESASTNQTSMYLCASPPAGGGVEQYFGPGTRLTVT.

V usage is TRBV9 and J usage is TRBJ2-1; D gene uncertain. Germline values: CDR1 SGDLS, CDR2 YYNGEE. The CDR3 runs to 13 residues. The germline V and J ends were trimmed by 0 bases and 7 bases, with 8 bases remaining between them. For the CDR3, the DNA is TGTGCCAGCAGCGTAGGGGCGGATAATGAGCAGTTCTTC. Protein sequence: CASSVGADNEQFF.

This rearrangement joins TRBV25-1 to TRBJ2-7; TRBD1 or TRBD2 may be the D gene (5 bases each). The CDR3 is 15 residues long. V lost 6 bases to trimming and J lost 2 bases, with 17 bases between them. Per germline, CDR1 MGHDK and CDR2 SYGVNS. This CDR3 is CASSGPGTHPYEQYF. CDR3 nucleotides: TGTGCCAGCAGCGGCCCCGGGACGCACCCCTACGAGCAGTACTTC.

V is TRBV18 and J is TRBJ2-5; the D is unclear. Trimming left V 2 bases short and J 2 bases short, with 6 bases between. Germline assignment: CDR1 KGHSH and CDR2 LQKENI. This CDR3 has 13 residues. CDR3 in amino acids: CASSPRAQETQYF. As DNA, the CDR3 is TGTGCCAGCTCACCAAGGGCGCAAGAGACCCAGTACTTC.

With respect to this clone: The junction departs from germline at one end; a sequencing error may be responsible. The chain has TRBV7-7 and TRBJ2-3; weak D call: TRBD1 (6 bases). The CDR3 is 15 amino acids. Germline CDR1 reads SSHAT; CDR2 reads FNYEAQ (reference sequence). The CDR3 nucleotides read TGTGCTAGCAGCCGGACAGAGACTAGCACAGATACGCAGTATTTT. It yields the protein CASSRTETSTDTQYF.

The CDR3 region is CASSLIPGSIGDTQYF. CDR3 nucleotides: TGTGCCAGCAGCTTAATCCCAGGGTCGATAGGAGATACGCAGTATTTT. The V gene is TRBV7-2, the J gene TRBJ2-3, with D perhaps matching TRBD1 (5 bases). V was trimmed by 2 bases and J by 5 bases, leaving 17 bases between them. This CDR3 has 16 amino acids. In germline, CDR1 is SGHTA, CDR2 FQGNSA.

The genes are TRBV30 and TRBJ1-6; D is perhaps TRBD1 (5 bases). The V gene lost 2 bases and the J gene lost 3 bases, with 17 bases spanning the gap. Germline V gene data show CDR1 as GTSNPN and CDR2 as SVGIG (reference sequence). This CDR3 has 17 residues. The CDR3: CAWSYLESGRYNSPLHF. In DNA, the CDR3 is TGTGCCTGGAGTTACCTAGAATCGGGGCGCTATAATTCACCCCTCCACTTT.

The rearrangement joins TRBV6-1 to TRBJ1-1; D is perhaps TRBD1 (6 bases). Germline V gene sequence: CDR1 MNHNS, CDR2 SASEGT. Between the trimmed V and J ends, which lost 7 bases and 11 bases, there was a span of 26 bases. CDR3 size: 15 residues. CDR3 sequence: CASTTRGAPTWEAFF. Written as DNA, the CDR3 is TGTGCCAGCACAACTAGGGGGGCGCCGACCTGGGAGGCTTTCTTT.

V and J are TRBV19 and TRBJ2-1, with 8 bases fitting TRBD1. CDR1 LNHDA and CDR2 SQIVND come from the germline V gene (reference sequence). This CDR3 comprises 17 residues. J was trimmed by 6 bases and V by 3 bases; bases with no gene match: 13. The CDR3 here is CASSIWSGTGTFNEQFF. CDR3 nucleotides: TGTGCCAGTAGTATCTGGTCCGGGACAGGAACGTTCAATGAGCAGTTCTTC.

CDR3 bases: TGTGCCAGCAGCCCGCATCCGGGACAGGGGTATGGCTACACCTTC. This sequence encodes CASSPHPGQGYGYTF. This rearrangement joins TRBV11-2 to TRBJ1-2, with 10 bases identical to TRBD1. The CDR3 has 15 residues. The germline gives CDR1 SGHAT, CDR2 FQNNGV. The V and J ends lost 5 bases and 5 bases, in that order; junction bases with no gene match: 8.

A single count supports this clone. The chain links TRBV5-1 to TRBJ1-4; possible D gene TRBD1, 5 bases. Germline loops: CDR1 SGHRS, CDR2 YFSETQ. V was clipped by 0 bases and J by 7 bases, with 10 bases between them. This CDR3 spans 14 amino acids. Here the CDR3 reads CASSLGGVGEKLFF. The CDR3 region has the DNA TGCGCCAGCAGCTTGGGAGGGGTTGGTGAAAAACTGTTTTTT.

This chain uses TRBV25-1 with TRBJ2-1; D is unresolved. V shed 4 bases and J shed 5 bases, with 21 bases lying between them. The CDR3 covers 17 residues. Germline V gene data show CDR1 as MGHDK and CDR2 as SYGVNS. CDR3 sequence reads: CASSGNIASLGNNEQFF. The CDR3 DNA reads TGTGCCAGCAGTGGGAATATCGCCTCCCTAGGGAACAATGAGCAGTTCTTC.

The V call is TRBV6-1, the J call TRBJ2-7; D gene unclear. Trimming removed 7 bases at V and 0 bases at J, with 13 bases between. The CDR3 is 14 amino acids. Germline lookup yields CDR1 MNHNS and CDR2 SASEGT. The DNA for the CDR3 is TGTGCCAGCACAATCTTACGGAGCTCCTACGAGCAGTACTTC. Its protein product is CASTILRSSYEQYF.

The chain links TRBV28 to TRBJ1-3; tentative D call: TRBD1 (5 bases). Trimming pared 5 bases from V and 2 bases from J, leaving 13 bases between. The CDR3 runs 15 residues. The V gene's germline CDR1 is MDHEN and CDR2 SYDVKM. CDR3 bases: TGTGCCAGCAGTAATACCCAGGGAACTGGAAACACCATATATTTT. Translated: CASSNTQGTGNTIYF.

The rearrangement uses TRBV6-1 and TRBJ2-3, with D possibly called TRBD1 or TRBD2 (5 bases each). The V gene's germline CDR1 is MNHNS and CDR2 SASEGT. Trimming took off 6 bases at V and 2 bases at J, with 15 bases between the two ends. The CDR3 contains 15 residues. CDR3 residues: CASSSEGRDTDTQYF. CDR3 bases: TGTGCCAGCAGCTCAGAGGGGCGAGACACAGATACGCAGTATTTT.

V and J are TRBV5-1 and TRBJ1-1; D not resolved. The germline V gene encodes CDR1 SGHRS and CDR2 YFSETQ. V shed 4 bases and J shed 0 bases, with 19 bases lying between them. The CDR3 loop spans 17 amino acids. The CDR3 loop is CASSAGLSASMNTEAFF. The DNA for the CDR3 is TGCGCCAGCAGCGCTGGACTGAGCGCCTCGATGAACACTGAAGCTTTCTTT. Looking up the rest from reference TRBV5-1 and TRBJ1-1 gives the full variable domain: KAGVTQTPRYLIKTRGQQVTLSCSPISGHRSVSWYQQTPGQGLQFLFEYFSETQRNKGNFPGRFSGRQFSNSRSEMNVSTLELGDSALYLCASSAGLSASMNTEAFFGQGTRLTVV.

The J gene is TRBJ1-1, the V gene TRBV7-9; 8 bases are a match to TRBD1. CDR3 size: 17 residues. V gave up 5 bases and J gave up 0 bases; unmatched junction bases: 11. Germline CDR1 SEHNR, CDR2 FQNEAQ (reference sequence). CDR3 amino acids: CASSPAKLGQVNTEAFF. For the CDR3, the DNA is TGTGCCAGCAGCCCGGCGAAGCTGGGACAGGTGAACACTGAAGCTTTCTTT.

This sequence joins TRBV18 and TRBJ2-7, with TRBD1 matching 12 bases. V was clipped by 0 bases and J by 6 bases; unmatched bases: 12. From germline, CDR1 is KGHSH and CDR2 LQKENI. This CDR3 is 18 amino acids long. CDR3 loop: CASSPPGQGASRLFEQYF. DNA for the CDR3: TGTGCCAGCTCACCACCGGGACAGGGGGCCTCTCGGCTCTTCGAGCAGTACTTC.

The V call is TRBV5-1, the J call TRBJ2-2; possibly TRBD1 for D (5 bases). Trimming left V 3 bases short and J 0 bases short, with 9 bases between. Germline V lookup: CDR1 SGHRS, CDR2 YFSETQ. The CDR3 runs to 15 residues. As DNA, the CDR3 is TGCGCCAGCAGCTCCGGACAAACGAACACCGGGGAGCTGTTTTTT. Protein product: CASSSGQTNTGELFF.

This clone was observed a handful of times. The gene calls are TRBV7-3 and TRBJ2-1; 13 positions agree with TRBD2. Germline CDR1 is SGHTA and CDR2 is FQGTGA. Germline trimming cut 1 base from V and 9 bases from J; bases unmatched to any gene: 12. The CDR3 loop spans 18 amino acids. In DNA, the CDR3 is TGTGCCAGCAGCTTAATGGGCCCACTAGCGGGAGGGGTGGGTGAGCAGTTCTTC. Its translation: CASSLMGPLAGGVGEQFF. The variable domain in full, completed from reference TRBV7-3 and TRBJ2-1, reads GAGVSQTPSNKVTEKGKYVELRCDPISGHTALYWYRQSLGQGPEFLIYFQGTGAADDSGLPNDRFFAVRPEGSVSTLKIQRTERGDSAVYLCASSLMGPLAGGVGEQFFGPGTRLTVL.